This TCR beta chain was recovered during a study of cytomegalovirus exposure and HLA in healthy donors. The overall study: Counted in an early data release were roughly 87 million unique TCRs from HLA-typed donors.

Overall study findings and caveats: Analysis was carried out at a later point, and it linked a missense DCLRE1C variant to TCR beta V- and J-gene trimming. It was reported in a later analysis that an Asian-associated ancestry cluster showed fewer N-insertions than the approximately 670-donor mean. Reports showed the classifier diagnosing cytomegalovirus status with high specificity and sensitivity.

This PCR relied on a set of 60 Vbeta primers and 13 Jbeta primers. Produced via immunoSEQ multiplex PCR; TCRdb's table is partial and in-frame only. The data hold roughly 240,000 clones, with about four fifths observed a single time. About this clone itself: Its specificity is unknown.

The TCR sequence derives from a woman aged 35 to 49 in good health and CMV-seropositive. Sequenced input: PBMCs.

CDR3 sequence reads: CASSFDRVYGYTF. In DNA form, the CDR3 reads TGTGCCAGCAGCTTCGACAGGGTTTATGGCTACACCTTC. The chain employs TRBV11-2 and TRBJ1-2; 7 nucleotides agree with TRBD1. Trimming at V came to 3 bases and at J to 5 bases, leaving 3 bases not matched to a gene. CDR1 is SGHAT and CDR2 is FQNNGV in the germline V gene. This CDR3 region has 13 residues.